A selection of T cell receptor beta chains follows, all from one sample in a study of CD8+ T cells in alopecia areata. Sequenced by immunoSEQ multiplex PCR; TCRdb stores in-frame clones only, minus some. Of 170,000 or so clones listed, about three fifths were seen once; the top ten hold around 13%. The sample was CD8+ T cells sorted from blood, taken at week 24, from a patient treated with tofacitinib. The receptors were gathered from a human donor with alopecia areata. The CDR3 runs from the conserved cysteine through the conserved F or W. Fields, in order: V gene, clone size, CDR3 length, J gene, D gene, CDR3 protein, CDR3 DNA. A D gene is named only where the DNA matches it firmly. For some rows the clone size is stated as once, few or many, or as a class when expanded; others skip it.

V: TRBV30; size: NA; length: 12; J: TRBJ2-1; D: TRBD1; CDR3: CAGGQGRNEQFF; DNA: TGTGCCGGGGGACAGGGGCGGAATGAGCAGTTCTTC
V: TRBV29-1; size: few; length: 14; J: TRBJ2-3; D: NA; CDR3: CSVSMEISTDTQYF; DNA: TGCAGCGTTAGTATGGAGATTAGCACAGATACGCAGTATTTT
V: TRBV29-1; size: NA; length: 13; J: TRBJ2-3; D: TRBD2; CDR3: CSVGAGVTDTQYF; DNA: TGCAGCGTTGGTGCGGGGGTCACAGATACGCAGTATTTT
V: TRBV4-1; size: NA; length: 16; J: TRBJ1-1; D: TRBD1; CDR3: CASSPGTEYRETEAFF; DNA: TGCGCCAGCAGCCCCGGGACAGAGTATAGGGAAACTGAAGCTTTCTTT
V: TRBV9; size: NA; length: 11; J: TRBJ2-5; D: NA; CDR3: CASSSGESQYF; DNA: TGTGCCAGCAGCTCTGGGGAGAGCCAGTACTTC
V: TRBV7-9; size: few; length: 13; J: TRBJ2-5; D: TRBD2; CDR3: CASSPGTSETQYF; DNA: TGTGCCAGCAGCCCCGGGACTAGCGAGACCCAGTACTTC
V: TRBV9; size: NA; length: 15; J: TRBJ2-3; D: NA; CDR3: CASSVWGGSTDTQYF; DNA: TGTGCCAGCAGCGTGTGGGGGGGCAGCACAGATACGCAGTATTTT
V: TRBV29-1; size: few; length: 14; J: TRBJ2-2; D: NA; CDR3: CSVGRVGRSGELFF; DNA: TGCAGCGTTGGAAGGGTGGGAAGGTCCGGGGAGCTGTTTTTT
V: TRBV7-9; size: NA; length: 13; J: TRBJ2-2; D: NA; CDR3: CASSLSRTGELFF; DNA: TGTGCCAGCAGCTTATCCAGGACCGGGGAGCTGTTTTTT
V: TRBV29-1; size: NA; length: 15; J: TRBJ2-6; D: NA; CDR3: CSVEGTVSGANVLTF; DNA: TGCAGCGTTGAGGGGACGGTCTCTGGGGCCAACGTCCTGACTTTC
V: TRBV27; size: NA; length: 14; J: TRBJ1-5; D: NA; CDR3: CASMTRADNQPQHF; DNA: TGTGCCAGCATGACTAGGGCCGACAATCAGCCCCAGCATTTT
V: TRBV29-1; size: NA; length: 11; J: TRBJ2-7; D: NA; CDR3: CSVEVDSKQYF; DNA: TGCAGCGTTGAAGTGGACAGTAAGCAGTACTTC
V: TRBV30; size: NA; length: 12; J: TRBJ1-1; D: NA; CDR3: CAWRRSSTEAFF; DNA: TGTGCCTGGAGGAGATCTTCTACTGAAGCTTTCTTT
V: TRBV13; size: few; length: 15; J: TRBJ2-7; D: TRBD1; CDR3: CASSSGTGTPYEQYF; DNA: TGTGCCAGCAGCTCCGGGACAGGGACACCCTACGAGCAGTACTTC
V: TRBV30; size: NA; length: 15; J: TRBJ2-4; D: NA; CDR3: CAWSGNGAAKNIQYF; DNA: TGTGCCTGGAGTGGGAACGGGGCAGCCAAAAACATTCAGTACTTC
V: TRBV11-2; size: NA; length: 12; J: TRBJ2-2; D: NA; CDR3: CASSPTTGELFF; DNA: TGTGCCAGCAGCCCAACCACTGGGGAGCTGTTTTTT